This T cell receptor beta chain was profiled in a study of cytomegalovirus exposure and HLA in healthy donors. V was pared by 4 bases and J by 2 bases, with 14 bases between. From germline, CDR1 is SNHLY and CDR2 FYNNEI. The CDR3 is 15 amino acids. The PCR had 60 Vbeta and 13 Jbeta primers. Data came from immunoSEQ multiplex PCR; TCRdb stores just in-frame clones and leaves some out. The table includes 68,000 or so clones, roughly four fifths detected once. This clone was counted a few times. J is TRBJ1-1 and V is TRBV2, with a weak D call TRBD1 (5 bases). The sequence was collected from a human donor in good health. Sequenced: PBMCs. This CDR3 is CASSGRGVLNTEAFF. CDR3 in DNA: TGTGCCAGCAGTGGCCGGGGGGTCCTCAACACTGAAGCTTTCTTT.